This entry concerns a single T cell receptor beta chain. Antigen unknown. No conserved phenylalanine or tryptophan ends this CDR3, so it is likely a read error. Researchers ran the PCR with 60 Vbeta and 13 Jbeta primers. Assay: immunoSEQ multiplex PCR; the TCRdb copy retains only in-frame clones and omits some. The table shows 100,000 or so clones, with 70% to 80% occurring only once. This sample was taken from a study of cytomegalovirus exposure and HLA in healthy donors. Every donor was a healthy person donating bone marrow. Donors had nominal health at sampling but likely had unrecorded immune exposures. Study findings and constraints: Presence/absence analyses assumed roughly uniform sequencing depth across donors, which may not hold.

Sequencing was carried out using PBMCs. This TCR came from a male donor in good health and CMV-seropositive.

The CDR3 here is CASSLGGQGRREQYL. In nucleotides, the CDR3 is TGTGCCAGCAGTCTGGGGGGACAGGGGAGGCGGGAGCAGTACCTC. The chain has TRBV27 and TRBJ2-7; 10 positions agree with TRBD1. Per germline, CDR1 MNHEY and CDR2 SMNVEV (reference sequence). Unmatched junction bases numbered 11, after V lost 5 bases and J lost 7 bases. This CDR3 has 15 residues.